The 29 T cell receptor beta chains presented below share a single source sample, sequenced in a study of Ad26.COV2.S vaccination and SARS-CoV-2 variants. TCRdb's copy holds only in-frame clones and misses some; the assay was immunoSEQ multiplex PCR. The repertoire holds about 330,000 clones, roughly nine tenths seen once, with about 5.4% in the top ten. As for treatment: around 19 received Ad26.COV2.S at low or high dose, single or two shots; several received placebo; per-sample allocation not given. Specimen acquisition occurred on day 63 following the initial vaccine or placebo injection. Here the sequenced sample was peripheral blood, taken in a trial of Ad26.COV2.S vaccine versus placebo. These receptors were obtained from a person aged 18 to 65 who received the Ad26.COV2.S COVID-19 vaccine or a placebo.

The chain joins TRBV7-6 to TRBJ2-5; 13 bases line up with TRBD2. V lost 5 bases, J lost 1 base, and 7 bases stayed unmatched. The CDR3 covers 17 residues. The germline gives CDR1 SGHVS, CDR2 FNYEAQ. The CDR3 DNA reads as TGTGCCAGCAGCCCCAGGACTAGCGGGGGACCCCAAGAGACCCAGTACTTC. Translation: CASSPRTSGGPQETQYF.

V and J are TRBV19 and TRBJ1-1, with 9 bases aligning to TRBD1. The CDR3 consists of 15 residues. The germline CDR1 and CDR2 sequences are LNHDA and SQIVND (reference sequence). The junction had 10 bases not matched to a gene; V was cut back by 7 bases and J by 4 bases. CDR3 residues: CASTRTGASRTEAFF. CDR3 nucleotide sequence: TGTGCCAGTACCAGGACAGGGGCGAGTCGCACTGAAGCTTTCTTT.

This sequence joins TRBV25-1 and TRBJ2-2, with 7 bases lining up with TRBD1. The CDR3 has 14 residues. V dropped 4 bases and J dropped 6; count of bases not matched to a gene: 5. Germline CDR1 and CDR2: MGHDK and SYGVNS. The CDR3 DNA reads TGTGCCAGCAGTGGGACAGGCGAGGCCGGGGAGCTGTTTTTT. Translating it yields CASSGTGEAGELFF.

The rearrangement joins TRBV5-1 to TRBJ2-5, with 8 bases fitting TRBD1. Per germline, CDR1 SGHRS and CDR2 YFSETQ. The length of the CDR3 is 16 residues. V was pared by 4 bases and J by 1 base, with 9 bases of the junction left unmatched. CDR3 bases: TGCGCCAGCAGCCAAAACTTCCAGGGGGCCCAAGAGACCCAGTACTTC. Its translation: CASSQNFQGAQETQYF.

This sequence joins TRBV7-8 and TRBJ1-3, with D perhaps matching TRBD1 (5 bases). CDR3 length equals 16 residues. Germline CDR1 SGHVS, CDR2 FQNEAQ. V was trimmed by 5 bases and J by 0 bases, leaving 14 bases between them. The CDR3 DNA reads TGTGCCAGCAGCCTGCTAGGGGAGAGCTCTGGAAACACCATATATTTT. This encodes CASSLLGESSGNTIYF.

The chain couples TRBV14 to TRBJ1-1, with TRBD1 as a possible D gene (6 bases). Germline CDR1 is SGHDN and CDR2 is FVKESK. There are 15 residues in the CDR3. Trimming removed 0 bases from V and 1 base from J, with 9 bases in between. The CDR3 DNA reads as TGTGCCAGCAGCCAAGAACAGACAGGGAACACTGAAGCTTTCTTT. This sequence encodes CASSQEQTGNTEAFF.

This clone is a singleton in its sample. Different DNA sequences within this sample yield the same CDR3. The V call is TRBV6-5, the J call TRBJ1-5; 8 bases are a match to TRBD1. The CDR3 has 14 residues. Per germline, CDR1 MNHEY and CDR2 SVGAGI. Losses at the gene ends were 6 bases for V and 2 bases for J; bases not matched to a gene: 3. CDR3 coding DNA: TGTGCCAGCAGCCCGGACAGGGGCAATCAGCCCCAGCATTTT. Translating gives CASSPDRGNQPQHF.

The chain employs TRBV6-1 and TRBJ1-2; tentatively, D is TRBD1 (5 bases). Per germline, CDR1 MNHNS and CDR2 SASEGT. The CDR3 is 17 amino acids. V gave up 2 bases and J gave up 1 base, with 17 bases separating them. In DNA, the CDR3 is TGTGCCAGCAGTGAAAGGGGATCGGCAGGTGATAACTATGGCTACACCTTC. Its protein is CASSERGSAGDNYGYTF.

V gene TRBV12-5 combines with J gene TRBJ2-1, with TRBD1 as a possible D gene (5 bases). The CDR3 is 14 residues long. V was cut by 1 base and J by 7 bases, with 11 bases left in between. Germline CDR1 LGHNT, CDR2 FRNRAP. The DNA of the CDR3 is TGTGCTAGTGGTTTGGCGGGCAGGGTTAATGAGCAGTTCTTC. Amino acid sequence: CASGLAGRVNEQFF.

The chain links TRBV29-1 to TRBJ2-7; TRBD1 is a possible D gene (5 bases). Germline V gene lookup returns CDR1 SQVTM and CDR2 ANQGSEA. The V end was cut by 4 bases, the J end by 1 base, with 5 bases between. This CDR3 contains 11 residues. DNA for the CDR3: TGCAGCGTTGGACAGTCCTACGAGCAGTACTTC. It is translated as CSVGQSYEQYF.

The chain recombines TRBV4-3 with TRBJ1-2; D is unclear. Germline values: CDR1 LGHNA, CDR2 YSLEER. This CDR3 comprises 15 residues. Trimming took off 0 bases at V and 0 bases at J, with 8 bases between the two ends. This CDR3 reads CASSQEIGPNYGYTF. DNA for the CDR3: TGCGCCAGCAGCCAAGAAATCGGCCCTAACTATGGCTACACCTTC.

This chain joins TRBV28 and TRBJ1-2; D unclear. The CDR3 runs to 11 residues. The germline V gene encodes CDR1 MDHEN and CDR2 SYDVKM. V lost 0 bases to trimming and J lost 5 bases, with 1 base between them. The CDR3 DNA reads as TGTGCCAGCAGTTTATGGTATGGCTACACCTTC. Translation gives CASSLWYGYTF.

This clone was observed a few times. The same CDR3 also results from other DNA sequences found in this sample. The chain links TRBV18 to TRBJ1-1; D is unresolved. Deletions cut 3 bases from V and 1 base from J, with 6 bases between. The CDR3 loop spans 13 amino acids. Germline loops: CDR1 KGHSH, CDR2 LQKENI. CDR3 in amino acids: CASSPSENTEAFF. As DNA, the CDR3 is TGTGCCAGCTCACCGTCAGAGAACACTGAAGCTTTCTTT.

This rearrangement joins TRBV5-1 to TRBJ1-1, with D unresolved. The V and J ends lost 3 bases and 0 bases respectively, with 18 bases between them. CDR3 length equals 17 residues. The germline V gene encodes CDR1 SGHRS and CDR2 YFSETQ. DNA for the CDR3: TGCGCCAGCAGCTCCCCGTGGGCAGGCTCAATGAACACTGAAGCTTTCTTT. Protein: CASSSPWAGSMNTEAFF.

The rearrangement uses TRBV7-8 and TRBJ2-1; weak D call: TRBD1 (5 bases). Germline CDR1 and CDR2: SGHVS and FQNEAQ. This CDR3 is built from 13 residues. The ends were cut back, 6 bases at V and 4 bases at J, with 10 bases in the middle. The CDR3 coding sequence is TGTGCCAGCAGTTTTAGGGGTTACAATGAGCAGTTCTTC. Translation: CASSFRGYNEQFF.

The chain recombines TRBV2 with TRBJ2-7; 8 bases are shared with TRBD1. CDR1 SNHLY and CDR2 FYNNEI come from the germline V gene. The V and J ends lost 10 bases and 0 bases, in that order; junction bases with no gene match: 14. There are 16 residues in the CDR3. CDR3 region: CANDYGGQASSYEQYV. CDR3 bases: TGTGCCAACGACTATGGGGGACAGGCAAGCTCCTACGAGCAGTACGTC.

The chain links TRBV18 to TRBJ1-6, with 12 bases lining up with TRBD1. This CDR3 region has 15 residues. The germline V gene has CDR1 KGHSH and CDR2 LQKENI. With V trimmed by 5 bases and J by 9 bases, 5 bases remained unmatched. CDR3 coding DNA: TGTGCCAGCTCATTCCCGGGACAGGGGGCTTCACCCCTCCACTTT. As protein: CASSFPGQGASPLHF.

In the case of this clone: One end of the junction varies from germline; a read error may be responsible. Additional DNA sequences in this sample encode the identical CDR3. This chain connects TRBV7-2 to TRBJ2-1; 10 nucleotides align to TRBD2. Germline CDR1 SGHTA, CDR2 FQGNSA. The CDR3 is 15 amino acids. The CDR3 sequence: CASSSTSGHYNEQFF. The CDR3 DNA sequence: TGTGCCAGTAGCTCGACTAGCGGGCACTACAATGAGCAGTTCTTC. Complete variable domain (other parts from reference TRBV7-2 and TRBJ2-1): GAGVSQSPSNKVTEKGKDVELRCDPISGHTALYWYRQSLGQGLEFLIYFQGNSAPDKSGLPSDRFSAERTGGSVSTLTIQRTQQEDSAVYLCASSSTSGHYNEQFFGPGTRLTVL.

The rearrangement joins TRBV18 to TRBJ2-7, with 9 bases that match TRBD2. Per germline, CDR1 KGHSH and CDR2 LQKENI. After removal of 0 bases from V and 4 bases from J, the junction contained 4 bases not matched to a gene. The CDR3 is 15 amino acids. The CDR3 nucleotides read TGTGCCAGCTCACCACCGATGACTAGCGGATACGAGCAGTACTTC. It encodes CASSPPMTSGYEQYF.

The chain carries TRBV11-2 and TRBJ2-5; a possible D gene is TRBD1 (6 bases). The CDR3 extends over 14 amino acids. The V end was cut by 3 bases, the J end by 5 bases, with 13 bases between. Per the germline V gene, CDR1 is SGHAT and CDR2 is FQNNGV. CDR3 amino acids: CASSFIQGRETQYF. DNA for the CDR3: TGTGCCAGCAGCTTTATCCAGGGGCGGGAGACCCAGTACTTC.

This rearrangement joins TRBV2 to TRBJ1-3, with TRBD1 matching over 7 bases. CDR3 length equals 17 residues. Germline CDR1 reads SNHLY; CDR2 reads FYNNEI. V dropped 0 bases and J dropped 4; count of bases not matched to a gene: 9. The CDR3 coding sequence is TGTGCCAGCAGTGAAGCTGTCCTAGGGGGCGCGGGAAACACCATATATTTT. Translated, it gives CASSEAVLGGAGNTIYF.

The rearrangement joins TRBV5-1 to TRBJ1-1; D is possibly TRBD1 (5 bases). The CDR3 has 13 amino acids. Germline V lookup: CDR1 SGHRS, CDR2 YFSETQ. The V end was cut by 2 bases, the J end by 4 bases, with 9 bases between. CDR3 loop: CASSFGTSTEAFF. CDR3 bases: TGCGCCAGCAGCTTTGGGACTAGCACTGAAGCTTTCTTT. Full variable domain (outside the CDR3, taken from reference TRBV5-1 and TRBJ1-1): KAGVTQTPRYLIKTRGQQVTLSCSPISGHRSVSWYQQTPGQGLQFLFEYFSETQRNKGNFPGRFSGRQFSNSRSEMNVSTLELGDSALYLCASSFGTSTEAFFGQGTRLTVV.

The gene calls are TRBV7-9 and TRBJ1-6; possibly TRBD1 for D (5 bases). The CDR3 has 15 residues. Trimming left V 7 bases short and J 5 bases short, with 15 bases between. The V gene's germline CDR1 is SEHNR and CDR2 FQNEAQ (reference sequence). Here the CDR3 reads CASKRRDGDNSPLHF. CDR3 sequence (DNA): TGTGCCAGCAAACGGCGGGACGGGGATAATTCACCCCTCCACTTT.

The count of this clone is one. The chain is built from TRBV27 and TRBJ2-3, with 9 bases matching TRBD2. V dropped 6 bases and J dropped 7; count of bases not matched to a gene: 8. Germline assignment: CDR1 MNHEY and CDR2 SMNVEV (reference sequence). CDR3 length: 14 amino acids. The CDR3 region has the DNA TGTGCCAGCAGAGGAGCGGGGGGCACGCATACGCAGTATTTT. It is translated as CASRGAGGTHTQYF.

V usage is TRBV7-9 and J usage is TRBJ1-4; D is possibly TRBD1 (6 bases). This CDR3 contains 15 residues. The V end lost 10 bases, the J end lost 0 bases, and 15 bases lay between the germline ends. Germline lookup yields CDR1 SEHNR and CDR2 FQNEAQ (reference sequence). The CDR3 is CATHTAGATNEKLFF. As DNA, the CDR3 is TGTGCCACCCATACTGCAGGGGCAACTAATGAAAAACTGTTTTTT.

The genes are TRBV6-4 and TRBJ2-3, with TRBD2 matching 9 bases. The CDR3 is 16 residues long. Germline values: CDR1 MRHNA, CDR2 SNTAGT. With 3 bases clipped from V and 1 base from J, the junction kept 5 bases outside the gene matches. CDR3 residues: CASSESRTSGTDTQYF. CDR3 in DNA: TGTGCCAGCAGTGAGTCCCGGACTAGCGGCACAGATACGCAGTATTTT.

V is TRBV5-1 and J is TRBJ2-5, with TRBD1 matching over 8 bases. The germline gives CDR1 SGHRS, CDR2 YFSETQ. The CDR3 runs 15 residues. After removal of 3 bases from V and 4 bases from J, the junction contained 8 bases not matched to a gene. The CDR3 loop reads CASSYVLTGVETQYF. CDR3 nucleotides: TGCGCCAGCAGCTACGTCTTGACAGGGGTAGAGACCCAGTACTTC.

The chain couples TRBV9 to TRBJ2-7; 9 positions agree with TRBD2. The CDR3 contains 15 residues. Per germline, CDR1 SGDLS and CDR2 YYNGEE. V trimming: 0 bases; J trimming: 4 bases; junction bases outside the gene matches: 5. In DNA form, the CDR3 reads TGTGCCAGCAGCGTAGATATAGCGGGGGATTACGAGCAGTACTTC. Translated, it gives CASSVDIAGDYEQYF.

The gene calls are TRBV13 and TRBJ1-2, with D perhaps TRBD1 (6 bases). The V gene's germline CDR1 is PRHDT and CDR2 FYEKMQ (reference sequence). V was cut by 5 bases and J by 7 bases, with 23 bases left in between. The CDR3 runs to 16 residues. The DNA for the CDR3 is TGTGCCAGCAGCACCTCTTACAGGGCCGGAGGCGGTGGCTACACCTTC. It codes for CASSTSYRAGGGGYTF.